The 17 T cell receptor beta chains presented below share a single source sample, sequenced in a study of shared clonotypes between healthy human individuals (dated by TCRdb to 2019 to 2021). The library was made by the immunoSEQ multiplex PCR assay. The table was pulled from immuneACCESS by TCRdb, which kept in-frame rearrangements only. Such tables lose some clones; where checked, under half of the loss comes from unresolved V genes, and the rest has no known cause. The sample includes more than 1,200,000 clones, with about 98.5% observed a single time. Approximately 0.4% of the sample is taken by the ten largest. Source material: naive CD4+ T cells sorted from blood. Explained via the paper, the cell subset or site label denotes: CD45RA+ positively selected. All receptors derive from a man aged 25 to 40 in good health.

The chain recombines TRBV19 with TRBJ2-3, with 7 bases aligning to TRBD2. The J segment lost 4 bases and the V segment lost 3 bases, leaving 7 bases of the junction unmatched. Germline CDR1 LNHDA, CDR2 SQIVND (reference sequence). The CDR3 spans 15 residues. The CDR3 region is CASSMREGFADTQYF. CDR3 sequence (DNA): TGTGCCAGTAGTATGAGGGAGGGCTTTGCAGATACGCAGTATTTT.

V gene TRBV28 combines with J gene TRBJ1-3; 9 bases match TRBD1. CDR1 is MDHEN and CDR2 is SYDVKM in the germline V gene. The trim removed 2 bases at V and 1 base at J, leaving 3 bases unmatched. This CDR3 contains 16 residues. CDR3 bases: TGTGCCAGCAGTTTACCGGACAGGGGTTCTGGAAACACCATATATTTT. It is translated as CASSLPDRGSGNTIYF.

Remarks on this clone: The germline gene is not matched at one end of the junction; a read error may be the cause. This rearrangement joins TRBV7-7 to TRBJ2-1; the match to TRBD2 covers 13 bases. The length of the CDR3 is 17 residues. Germline V lookup: CDR1 SSHAT, CDR2 FNYEAQ (reference sequence). CDR3 coding DNA: TGTGCTAGCAGCCGTCTACCTACTAGCGGGAGGGCGCATGAGCAGTTCTTC. Its translation is CASSRLPTSGRAHEQFF.

As to this clone: Other nucleotide sequences from this sample produce the same CDR3. The V gene is TRBV5-1, the J gene TRBJ2-5; 11 positions agree with TRBD2. The V and J ends lost 0 bases and 1 base, in that order; junction bases with no gene match: 2. This CDR3 contains 16 residues. The germline V gene has CDR1 SGHRS and CDR2 YFSETQ. DNA for the CDR3: TGCGCCAGCAGCTTGGGTGGGACTAGCGGCCAAGAGACCCAGTACTTC. Its protein is CASSLGGTSGQETQYF.

Details on this clone: This same CDR3 is encoded by further DNA sequences in the sample. The V call is TRBV5-1, the J call TRBJ2-3; D is unresolved. This CDR3 has 14 residues. V was clipped by 2 bases and J by 0 bases, with 7 bases between them. CDR1 is SGHRS and CDR2 is YFSETQ in the germline V gene. DNA for the CDR3: TGCGCCAGCAGCTTAGGAACGAGCACAGATACGCAGTATTTT. Its protein product is CASSLGTSTDTQYF. The whole variable domain, filled in from reference TRBV5-1 and TRBJ2-3, reads KAGVTQTPRYLIKTRGQQVTLSCSPISGHRSVSWYQQTPGQGLQFLFEYFSETQRNKGNFPGRFSGRQFSNSRSEMNVSTLELGDSALYLCASSLGTSTDTQYFGPGTRLTVL.

V is TRBV7-2 and J is TRBJ2-1, with 9 bases identical to TRBD2. Germline assignment: CDR1 SGHTA and CDR2 FQGNSA. V was pared by 2 bases and J by 14 bases, with 7 bases of the junction left unmatched. This CDR3 has 13 amino acids. The CDR3 reads CASSLRMASGEFF. DNA of the CDR3: TGTGCCAGCAGCTTACGGATGGCTAGCGGGGAGTTCTTC.

The chain links TRBV19 to TRBJ2-5; 8 positions match TRBD1. J lost 5 bases, V lost 6 bases, and 14 bases had no gene match. This CDR3 spans 16 amino acids. CDR1 is LNHDA, CDR2 SQIVND, per germline (reference sequence). This CDR3 reads CASSPEVPGGRETQYF. The DNA of the CDR3 is TGTGCCAGTAGCCCCGAGGTTCCAGGGGGCAGGGAGACCCAGTACTTC.

The chain uses TRBV9 and TRBJ1-2; D not certain. V lost 0 bases and J lost 4, with 13 bases in between. CDR1 is SGDLS and CDR2 is YYNGEE in the germline V gene. This CDR3 contains 15 residues. The CDR3 DNA reads as TGTGCCAGCAGCGTAGCTAGCTCGGGAACCTATGGCTACACCTTC. Residues: CASSVASSGTYGYTF.

V and J are TRBV7-6 and TRBJ2-7; D may match TRBD1 or TRBD2 (5 bases each). Deletions cut 1 base from V and 5 bases from J, with 15 bases between. Germline loops: CDR1 SGHVS, CDR2 FNYEAQ. The CDR3 totals 15 residues. The CDR3 DNA is TGTGCCAGCAGCTTAGGGGCAGGGAGTCGGAACGAGCAGTACTTC. It encodes CASSLGAGSRNEQYF.

The V call is TRBV6-6, the J call TRBJ2-7; D is unresolved. The CDR3 covers 13 residues. Germline V lookup: CDR1 MNHNY, CDR2 SVGAGI (reference sequence). Between the trimmed V and J ends, which lost 7 bases and 0 bases, there was a span of 10 bases. DNA for the CDR3: TGTGCCAGCACATCGATACCCTCCTACGAGCAGTACTTC. It codes for CASTSIPSYEQYF.

The chain couples TRBV5-6 to TRBJ1-2; D not certain. V was shortened by 0 bases and J by 3 bases, with 6 bases between the two germline ends. The CDR3 length is 13 residues. Germline V lookup: CDR1 SGHDT, CDR2 YYEEEE. The DNA for the CDR3 is TGTGCCAGCAGCTTGGGGATGGACTATGGCTACACCTTC. This sequence encodes CASSLGMDYGYTF.

This chain uses TRBV11-2 with TRBJ2-1; 10 bases are a match to TRBD2. This CDR3 spans 16 amino acids. The V gene's germline CDR1 is SGHAT and CDR2 FQNNGV. Germline trimming cut 2 bases from V and 5 bases from J; bases unmatched to any gene: 6. The CDR3 here is CASSLFFLAGDNEQFF. DNA for the CDR3: TGTGCCAGCAGCTTATTTTTTCTAGCGGGGGACAATGAGCAGTTCTTC.

CDR3 amino acids: CASTETGYMKQFF. The CDR3 DNA reads TGTGCCAGCACTGAGACAGGGTACATGAAGCAGTTCTTC. V usage is TRBV6-1 and J usage is TRBJ2-1, with 7 bases that match TRBD1. After removal of 7 bases from V and 11 bases from J, the junction contained 11 bases not matched to a gene. The CDR3 runs 13 residues. CDR1 and CDR2 (germline): MNHNS, SASEGT.

The chain has TRBV28 and TRBJ2-5, with 12 bases aligning to TRBD2. The length of the CDR3 is 14 residues. V dropped 9 bases and J dropped 1; count of bases not matched to a gene: 3. CDR1 is MDHEN and CDR2 is SYDVKM in the germline V gene. The CDR3 is CASRLAGVQETQYF. Written as DNA, the CDR3 is TGTGCCAGTCGACTAGCGGGGGTCCAAGAGACCCAGTACTTC.

The V gene is TRBV7-8, the J gene TRBJ1-4, with a possible D match to TRBD1 (5 bases). The germline V gene has CDR1 SGHVS and CDR2 FQNEAQ. The V and J ends lost 3 bases and 10 bases respectively, with 15 bases between them. The CDR3 consists of 14 residues. CDR3 in amino acids: CASSLGGTSSKLFF. DNA of the CDR3: TGTGCCAGCAGCTTGGGGGGGACTTCTTCAAAACTGTTTTTT.

The chain couples TRBV28 to TRBJ2-5; tentative D call: TRBD2 (7 bases). V was cut by 1 base and J by 4 bases, with 10 bases left in between. Germline V gene data show CDR1 as MDHEN and CDR2 as SYDVKM. CDR3 length: 14 residues. In nucleotides, the CDR3 is TGTGCCAGCAGTTTATTTGCGGGGGCAGAGACCCAGTACTTC. This encodes CASSLFAGAETQYF.

This chain uses TRBV19 with TRBJ1-5; D gene unclear. Trimming took off 3 bases at V and 7 bases at J, with 7 bases between the two ends. The CDR3 consists of 12 residues. Germline V gene sequence: CDR1 LNHDA, CDR2 SQIVND (reference sequence). The CDR3 DNA reads as TGTGCCAGTAGTATGGGCGAACAGCCCCAGCATTTT. Translating it yields CASSMGEQPQHF. The full variable domain, rest sourced from reference TRBV19 and TRBJ1-5, is DGGITQSPKYLFRKEGQNVTLSCEQNLNHDAMYWYRQDPGQGLRLIYYSQIVNDFQKGDIAEGYSVSREKKESFPLTVTSAQKNPTAFYLCASSMGEQPQHFGDGTRLSIL.